This TCR beta chain was captured in a study of T cell responses to AZD1222 COVID-19 vaccine. Study overall: Pooling was applied to second doses at about 4 or about 12 weeks.

With respect to this clone: What it recognizes is unknown.

Study outcomes and limitations: Clonal diversity was possibly underestimated; the donors were predominantly white British and more often female. Researchers report vaccine-associated CD4 TCRs spanning spike, with dominance at 160-218 and 743-854.

The V end lost 6 bases, the J end lost 2 bases, and 6 bases lay between the germline ends. Germline lookup yields CDR1 MDHEN and CDR2 SYDVKM. This CDR3 contains 12 residues. Some clones are missing from TCRdb's copy, which holds only in-frame ones; the method was immunoSEQ multiplex PCR. Here the sample spans some 90,000 clones, 88% being singletons. The rearrangement joins TRBV28 to TRBJ2-3, with no clear D. The sequence came from an adult in good health. The sample here was peripheral blood, taken on day 0 of AZD1222 vaccination. As DNA, the CDR3 is TGTGCCAGCAGGGGCCTCACAGATACGCAGTATTTT. Translating gives CASRGLTDTQYF. Full variable domain (outside the CDR3, taken from reference TRBV28 and TRBJ2-3): DVKVTQSSRYLVKRTGEKVFLECVQDMDHENMFWYRQDPGLGLRLIYFSYDVKMKEKGDIPEGYSVSREKKERFSLILESASTNQTSMYLCASRGLTDTQYFGPGTRLTVL.